The rows below give T cell receptor beta chains drawn from one sample of a study of blood T cell repertoires in COVID-19. Sequenced by immunoSEQ multiplex PCR; TCRdb stores in-frame clones only, minus some. This table has about 480,000 clones, 89% appearing once. Sequencing was done on a sample of peripheral blood. The source of these receptors is a man aged 18 to 30 with COVID-19, enrolled during active disease. The CDR3 runs from the conserved cysteine through the conserved F or W. The D gene is left open where the match is weak. Where a row states a size, it is once, few, many or the class of an expanded clone; other rows omit it.

CDR3nt	CDR3aa	v_gene	j_gene	d_gene	abundance
TGTGCCAGCAGCTTGACTAGCGGGGGTATCGCAGATACGCAGTATTTT	CASSLTSGGIADTQYF	TRBV5-4	TRBJ2-3	TRBD2	NA
TGTGCCAGCAGCTTGGGCCCGGGTACCGGGGAGCTGTTTTTT	CASSLGPGTGELFF	TRBV5-5	TRBJ2-2	NA	NA
TGCGCCAGCAGCTTGGTTCGACAGGGGGCCTTCGATGGGGCCAACGTCCTGACTTTC	CASSLVRQGAFDGANVLTF	TRBV5-1	TRBJ2-6	TRBD1	NA
TGTGCCAGCAGCTTGGGCTCTTTTCGGTATTTT	CASSLGSFRYF	TRBV12-3/TRBV12-4	TRBJ2-3	NA	NA
TGTGCCAGCAGCGTCGGACATCCAGATACGCAGTATTTT	CASSVGHPDTQYF	TRBV9	TRBJ2-3	NA	NA
TGTGCCAGCAGCTACAGGGGATTTCAGCCCCAGCATTTT	CASSYRGFQPQHF	TRBV7-2	TRBJ1-5	TRBD1	NA
TGCGCCAGCAGCCAACAGGGGGTCGAGACTGAAGCTTTCTTT	CASSQQGVETEAFF	TRBV5-1	TRBJ1-1	TRBD1	NA
TGTGCCAGCAGCTTGCGAGCGGGAGTTTCCGAGACCCAGTACTTC	CASSLRAGVSETQYF	TRBV5-4	TRBJ2-5	TRBD2	NA
TGTGCCAGCAGCAGACAGGGGGCTAGCAATCAGCCCCAGCATTTT	CASSRQGASNQPQHF	TRBV5-6	TRBJ1-5	TRBD1	NA
TGTGCCAGCGGATTGACAGGTGGACAAGAGACCCAGTACTTC	CASGLTGGQETQYF	TRBV7-2	TRBJ2-5	NA	once
TGTGCCAGCAGCTTATGGTCGGGAGGGACCTACAATGAGCAGTTCTTC	CASSLWSGGTYNEQFF	TRBV7-6	TRBJ2-1	TRBD2	NA
TGTGCCAGCAGCGTAGACAGGGGTCAGCCCCAGCATTTT	CASSVDRGQPQHF	TRBV11-2	TRBJ1-5	TRBD1	NA
TGCAGTGCTAGTTCAGGGGGGTCCTCCTACGAGCAGTACTTC	CSASSGGSSYEQYF	TRBV20-1	TRBJ2-7	NA	NA
TGTGCCAGCAGCCACCTCAGGGCAGGAGCTTTCTTT	CASSHLRAGAFF	TRBV7-8	TRBJ1-1	NA	NA
TGTGCCAGCATATCCTTAGCCAAAAACATTCAGTACTTC	CASISLAKNIQYF	TRBV2	TRBJ2-4	NA	NA
TGTGCCAGCAGCTTGTATCTTAATGAAAAACTGTTTTTT	CASSLYLNEKLFF	TRBV5-6	TRBJ1-4	NA	NA
TGTGCCAGCATCCCTAGCGATGACACCGGGGAGCTGTTTTTT	CASIPSDDTGELFF	TRBV2	TRBJ2-2	NA	NA
TGTGCCAGCAGTCCCCGTGGGGGGGGGCTGGATGACACCTTC	CASSPRGGGLDDTF	TRBV6-6	TRBJ1-2	NA	NA
TGTGCCAGTCCCTATCTTTGGGGGCTTGGTGAAGCTTTCTTT	CASPYLWGLGEAFF	TRBV19	TRBJ1-1	NA	once
TGTGCCAGTACCCCCGGGCCAGGGGCTTACACCTACGAGCAGTACTTC	CASTPGPGAYTYEQYF	TRBV19	TRBJ2-7	NA	NA
TGTGCCAGCAGCCAAGGGGCAGGATACGAGCAGTACTTC	CASSQGAGYEQYF	TRBV3-1/TRBV3-2	TRBJ2-7	NA	NA
TGCGCCAGCAGCCCCCGGACTAGCTCCTACAATGAGCAGTTCTTC	CASSPRTSSYNEQFF	TRBV5-1	TRBJ2-1	TRBD2	NA
TGTGCCAGCAGCTTAGACTGGGACACCTACGAGCAGTACTTC	CASSLDWDTYEQYF	TRBV11-2	TRBJ2-7	NA	NA
TGTGCCAGCAGTTACGGGGACAGGGCAAATTCACCCCTCCACTTT	CASSYGDRANSPLHF	TRBV6-6	TRBJ1-6	TRBD1	NA